This T cell receptor beta chain appears in the sequencing data of a study of blood T cell repertoires in COVID-19. At the level of the study: Sources were T cells, B-cell-depleted T cells, or PBMCs; the material itself was cDNA or gDNA.

Per the authors' pipeline: Reference gene primers were amplified, and this amplification served to estimate nucleated cell counts. The data were produced by immunoSEQ multiplex PCR, yet TCRdb's version contains in-frame clones alone and is incomplete. The V and J calls and the clone size are those of that table, but D and trimming were determined from the DNA. The table lists 120,000 or so clones, 85% to 90% of them singletons. The ends lost 4 bases at V and 2 bases at J; junction bases unmatched: 3. The CDR3 covers 14 residues. Germline V lookup: CDR1 ENHRY, CDR2 SYGVKD. The chain combines TRBV10-3 with TRBJ1-1; 8 positions agree with TRBD1. Sequencing input: peripheral blood. This clonotype was sampled from a woman aged 45 to 65 with acute or convalescent COVID-19. CDR3 sequence reads: CAISADRVNTEAFF. As DNA, the CDR3 is TGTGCCATCAGTGCGGACAGGGTTAACACTGAAGCTTTCTTT.